Below, 8 T cell receptor beta chains from the same sample are listed, as sequenced in a study of blood T cell repertoires in COVID-19. Here immunoSEQ multiplex PCR was the method, and the copy in TCRdb shows in-frame clones only, minus some. The sample has around 120,000 clones; about nine tenths are singletons. Input material: peripheral blood. Source of these receptors: a man aged 45 to 65 with active COVID-19.

The chain has TRBV11-2 and TRBJ1-3; no clear D. Between the trimmed V and J ends, which lost 1 base and 2 bases, there was a span of 21 bases. The CDR3 covers 19 residues. The germline gives CDR1 SGHAT, CDR2 FQNNGV. This CDR3 is CASSLGWRGSASPGNTIYF. In DNA form, the CDR3 reads TGTGCCAGCAGCTTAGGATGGCGGGGATCGGCCTCTCCTGGAAACACCATATATTTT.

The chain recombines TRBV13 with TRBJ1-5; D is undetermined. The CDR3 consists of 12 residues. CDR1 is PRHDT, CDR2 FYEKMQ, per germline (reference sequence). V was trimmed by 0 bases and J by 8 bases, leaving 5 bases between them. The CDR3 DNA sequence: TGTGCCAGCAGCTTAGGTGCAGAGCCCCAGCATTTT. Its protein is CASSLGAEPQHF. Full variable domain (missing parts from reference TRBV13 and TRBJ1-5): AAGVIQSPRHLIKEKRETATLKCYPIPRHDTVYWYQQGPGQDPQFLISFYEKMQSDKGSIPDRFSAQQFSDYHSELNMSSLELGDSALYFCASSLGAEPQHFGDGTRLSIL.

This CDR3 is CARAPGGTYGYTF. CDR3 in DNA: TGTGCCAGGGCCCCGGGAGGTACCTATGGCTACACCTTC. The chain couples TRBV2 to TRBJ1-2; D is uncertain. Germline CDR1 and CDR2: SNHLY and FYNNEI. Trimming removed 9 bases from V and 4 bases from J, with 15 bases in between. CDR3 length: 13 residues.

The CDR3, as DNA: TGTGCCAGTAGTGTCAGACAGGAGATATCTGAAGCTTTCTTT. Its translation is CASSVRQEISEAFF. The genes are TRBV19 and TRBJ1-1, with D perhaps TRBD1 (6 bases). The CDR3 length is 14 residues. Germline CDR1 LNHDA, CDR2 SQIVND (reference sequence). Between the trimmed V and J ends, which lost 5 bases and 6 bases, there was a span of 16 bases.

This sequence joins TRBV9 and TRBJ2-3; D might be TRBD2 (7 bases). Germline V CDR1 and CDR2: SGDLS, YYNGEE. The length of the CDR3 is 15 residues. The V end was cut by 2 bases, the J end by 1 base, with 11 bases between. The chain's CDR3 is CASSVDGGRTDTQYF. The CDR3, as DNA: TGTGCCAGCAGCGTCGACGGGGGGCGCACAGATACGCAGTATTTT. Full variable domain (rest looked up from reference TRBV9 and TRBJ2-3): DSGVTQTPKHLITATGQRVTLRCSPRSGDLSVYWYQQSLDQGLQFLIQYYNGEERAKGNILERFSAQQFPDLHSELNLSSLELGDSALYFCASSVDGGRTDTQYFGPGTRLTVL.

Comment on this clone: The junction does not match germline at one end; this may be a read error. The chain uses TRBV6-1 and TRBJ2-7; D may be TRBD2 (6 bases). The germline gives CDR1 MNHNS, CDR2 SASEGT. The CDR3 spans 14 residues. CDR3 region: CASSEVAEAYGQYF. The CDR3 DNA is TGTGCCAGCAGTGAAGTAGCGGAGGCCTACGGGCAGTACTTC.

The chain uses TRBV19 and TRBJ2-1; 8 positions agree with TRBD2. The germline CDR1 and CDR2 sequences are LNHDA and SQIVND (reference sequence). V trimming: 3 bases; J trimming: 12 bases; junction bases outside the gene matches: 19. The CDR3 runs 17 residues. The CDR3 is CASSIGAGGALLSGQFF. The CDR3 DNA follows: TGTGCCAGTAGTATCGGTGCGGGGGGAGCTCTTTTAAGTGGGCAGTTCTTC.

This chain links TRBV19 with TRBJ2-5; D might be TRBD2 (6 bases). Deletions cut 4 bases from V and 4 bases from J, with 10 bases between. Germline CDR1 LNHDA, CDR2 SQIVND (reference sequence). CDR3 length: 13 residues. CDR3 nucleotide sequence: TGTGCCAGTAGTAAACTAGCTCTAGAGACCCAGTACTTC. Protein product: CASSKLALETQYF.